This T cell receptor (beta chain) derives from a study of blood T cell repertoires in COVID-19. Across the whole study: The analysed material was cDNA or gDNA that came from T cells, B-cell-depleted T cells, or PBMCs.

This CDR3 has 15 residues. Germline lookup yields CDR1 MGHRA and CDR2 YSYEKL. The junction had 3 bases not matched to a gene; V was cut back by 0 bases and J by 8 bases. How the authors handled the data: It was from reference gene primer amplification that nucleated cell counts were estimated. TCRdb's table, derived via immunoSEQ multiplex PCR, lists solely in-frame clones and lacks some. The V and J calls and the clone size are those of that table, but D and trimming were determined from the DNA. Among 180,000 or so clones, roughly 90% were seen once, and the ten largest hold about 0.58%. This clone occurred once.

V usage is TRBV4-1 and J usage is TRBJ1-4; 10 bases align to TRBD1. Material for sequencing was peripheral blood. This sequence originates from a man aged 50-60 years with acute or convalescent COVID-19. CDR3 loop: CASSQEGTGEEKLFF. DNA for the CDR3: TGCGCCAGCAGCCAAGAAGGGACAGGGGAAGAAAAACTGTTTTTT.